These T cell receptor beta chains were read from a single sample in a study of vaccination and CD4 T cells after COVID-19. TCRdb redid the calling of the PCR reads with MiXCR, one entry per CDR3 protein. The sample holds approximately 12,000 distinct CDR3 sequences, under 55% seen once. The antigens these receptors bind are not known. The specimen was CD4+ T cells from blood, cultured in vitro, collected before SARS-CoV-2 vaccination. These TCRs come from a human donor who had recovered from COVID-19. The CDR3 runs from the conserved cysteine through the conserved F or W. A D gene is named only where the DNA matches it firmly. The size field is filled for only some rows; it gives once, few, many or a size class.

J gene	clone size	V gene	D gene	CDR3 protein	CDR3 DNA
TRBJ2-1	.	TRBV10-3	.	CAISPVEGNEQFF	TGTGCCATCAGCCCCGTGGAGGGCAATGAGCAGTTCTTC
TRBJ2-5	few	TRBV28	.	CASSLFGGALYQETQYF	TGTGCCAGCAGTTTATTCGGAGGGGCCCTATACCAAGAGACCCAGTACTTC
TRBJ2-6	.	TRBV6-1	.	CASNPGGYSGANVLTF	TGTGCCAGCAACCCTGGAGGTTACTCTGGGGCCAACGTCCTGACTTTC
TRBJ2-5	few	TRBV6-1	TRBD2	CASGLRGGETQYF	TGTGCCAGCGGGCTTCGGGGGGGAGAGACCCAGTACTTC
TRBJ1-5	few	TRBV27	TRBD1	CASSSGTGNSNQPQHF	TGTGCCAGCAGTTCCGGGACAGGGAATAGCAATCAGCCCCAGCATTTT
TRBJ1-2	.	TRBV19	.	CASSIDGRSYGYTF	TGTGCCAGTAGTATAGACGGACGGAGTTACGGCTACACCTTC
TRBJ1-2	.	TRBV6-1	.	CASSESLGHGYTF	TGCGCCAGCAGTGAGTCGCTAGGGCATGGCTACACCTTC
TRBJ2-1	few	TRBV27	TRBD2	CASSFGTSTYNEQFF	TGTGCCAGCAGTTTCGGGACTAGCACCTACAATGAGCAGTTCTTC
TRBJ2-5	few	TRBV20-1	.	CSARDPGTAQETQYF	TGCAGTGCTAGAGATCCGGGAACCGCCCAAGAGACCCAGTACTTC
TRBJ1-1	.	TRBV6-5	.	CASSSDRTPLGTEAFF	TGTGCCAGCAGTTCCGACAGGACCCCTCTCGGCACTGAAGCTTTCTTT
TRBJ2-5	.	TRBV4-2	TRBD2	CASGQESGGRAGETQYF	TGTGCCAGCGGCCAAGAGTCTGGCGGGAGGGCCGGAGAGACCCAGTACTTC
TRBJ1-5	.	TRBV6-2/TRBV6-3	.	CASSYSYRAQPQHF	TGTGCCAGCAGTTACTCGTACCGTGCCCAGCCCCAGCATTTT
TRBJ1-1	few	TRBV27	.	CASAPRYQGEDEAFF	TGTGCCAGCGCCCCCAGGTACCAAGGGGAAGATGAAGCTTTCTTT
TRBJ2-3	.	TRBV7-8	.	CASSFVDTQYF	TGTGCCAGCAGCTTCGTGGATACGCAGTATTTT
TRBJ2-3	few	TRBV20-1	.	CSAPGPTDTQYF	TGCAGTGCCCCAGGACCCACAGATACGCAGTATTTT
TRBJ1-6	.	TRBV20-1	.	CSTSSQGYNSPLHF	TGCAGTACCTCCTCCCAGGGGTATAATTCACCCCTCCACTTT
TRBJ1-2	.	TRBV28	TRBD1	CASSSQGSGQGLGGYTF	TGTGCCAGCAGTTCCCAGGGTTCGGGACAGGGATTAGGCGGCTACACCTTC
TRBJ1-5	.	TRBV15	.	CATSRDSKSDQPQHF	TGTGCCACCAGCAGAGATTCCAAGAGCGATCAGCCCCAGCATTTT
TRBJ2-3	.	TRBV21-1	.	CASSKRTGCEGDTQYF	TGTGCCAGCAGCAAAAGGACGGGCTGCGAGGGAGATACGCAGTATTTT
TRBJ2-3	.	TRBV7-8	TRBD1	CASSIDRASDTQYF	TGTGCCAGCAGCATCGACAGGGCATCGGATACGCAGTATTTT
TRBJ2-2	.	TRBV6-1	.	CASRRGGVGTGELFF	TGTGCCAGCAGGCGAGGGGGAGTGGGCACCGGGGAGCTGTTTTTT
TRBJ1-2	.	TRBV9	TRBD1	CASSSSPGQGYGYTF	TGTGCCAGCAGCTCCTCTCCGGGACAGGGTTATGGCTACACCTTC
TRBJ1-6	few	TRBV7-8	TRBD1	CASSSDRARNSPLHF	TGTGCCAGCAGCTCCGACAGGGCCCGGAATTCACCCCTCCACTTT
TRBJ1-2	.	TRBV7-9	.	CASSPLIAYGYTF	TGTGCCAGCAGCCCACTAATCGCCTATGGCTACACCTTC
TRBJ2-3	.	TRBV7-9	.	CASSFDRYTDTQYF	TGTGCCAGCAGCTTCGACAGATACACAGATACGCAGTATTTT
TRBJ1-1	few	TRBV15	.	CATSRAQNTEAFF	TGTGCCACCAGCAGAGCCCAGAACACTGAAGCTTTCTTT
TRBJ2-4	few	TRBV7-2	.	CASSREGRLGLKNIQYF	TGTGCCAGCAGCCGAGAAGGGAGGTTAGGGCTCAAAAACATTCAGTACTTC